Included here is one T cell receptor beta chain sequence, with context. This specimen comes from a study of shared clonotypes between healthy human individuals. Trimming removed 8 bases from V and 5 bases from J; junction bases left unmatched: 8. The CDR3 totals 13 residues. In germline, CDR1 is SGHTA, CDR2 FQGTGA. Using immunoSEQ multiplex PCR, the repertoire was profiled, and TCRdb retains in-frame clones only, with some absent. Of roughly 2 million clones listed, over 85% were seen once; the top ten hold more than 0.1%. V is TRBV7-3 and J is TRBJ1-1; 7 nucleotides agree with TRBD1. The sample consisted of naive CD4+ T cells sorted from blood. The sample's subset: CD45RA+ positively selected. This clonotype was sampled from a man in his late teens or twenties in good health. The CDR3 protein is CASGTAGDTEAFF. The CDR3 nucleotides are TGTGCCAGCGGGACAGCCGGGGATACTGAAGCTTTCTTT.